This T cell receptor (beta chain) is drawn from a study of T cell responses to AZD1222 COVID-19 vaccine (dated by TCRdb to the early 2020s). Background on the whole study: A total of more than 230 trial participants underwent TCR sequencing, of whom some 210 received two doses of AZD1222 and 26 received two doses of the MenACWY control vaccine. Trial participants were enrolled into age subgroups of 18-55, 56-69 and 70-plus years, which contained around 140, 26 and 57 TCR-sequenced participants, respectively.

General conclusions and limits of the study: Because no day 14 peak-response samples were available, repertoires were characterized only after the peak T cell response. In the small 56-69-year group, the increase in depth fell short of significance, most likely because of low power. CD4 TCRs associated with the vaccine covered the entire spike protein, and the dominant responses were in regions 160-218 and 743-854. After two AZD1222 doses, both the breadth and the depth of spike-specific TCRs were significantly higher than at day 0 and than in MenACWY recipients. Participants were mostly white British and included more females than males, and it was suggested by the authors that clonal diversity may have been underestimated. Conclusions about previously exposed vaccinees are limited because only a handful of AZD1222 recipients were SARS-CoV-2 seropositive at baseline. Epitopes outside the regions mutated in the B.1.351 and B.1.1.7 variants were reportedly recognized by nearly half of the unique spike-specific TCRs.

Of note for this clone: The antigen it binds to is not known. No per-base quality is available; no much larger clone lies one base away.

Including the terminal cysteine and phenylalanine, the CDR3 comprises 15 residues. Just the 45-base CDR3 DNA is kept, in frame starting at base 1. V is clipped by 5 bases and J by 2 bases, and the sequence between their germline boundaries is 13 bases long. CDR1 MDHEN and CDR2 SYDVKM were looked up in the germline V gene. Taken with the paper, the label for time point translates to: about 28 days (+/-7) after the second vaccine dose. AZD1222 recipients given second doses at about 4 weeks or at about 12 weeks were pooled, since spike-specific TCR depth and breadth were not found to differ between the two schedules. The vaccinee samples were drawn from two UK trials, COV001 and COV002, one of which was a single-blind randomized controlled phase 2/3 trial testing AZD1222 (ChAdOx1 nCoV-19) in healthy adults. For TCRbeta chain sequencing, PBMC samples from trial participants were taken at day 0 and at day 28 after the second dose.

The CDR3 regions of human TCRbeta chains were analyzed by immunosequencing. The paper's data handling went like this. Repertoire TCRs were checked for matches against a reference library of SARS-CoV-2-specific TCRs that had been generated using the MIRA antigen-specificity platform. Breadth was defined as the fraction of unique TCRs that were SARS-CoV-2-associated. Depth was defined as the fraction of total T cells that were SARS-CoV-2-associated. Using the MIRA data, each spike-specific TCR was assigned both to the spike region to which the TCR was reactive and to a CD4 or CD8 class. Log10-transformed breadth and depth values were compared by one-way ANOVA with Sidak's multiple comparisons tests. This is the immuneACCESS table as TCRdb keeps it, with only in-frame sequences that have V and J called. A part of the clones is gone; compared with another copy, unresolved V genes explain less than half, and the rest is unexplained. For V, J and clone size, that table is used; D and trimming come from the DNA. The sample has some 120,000 clones on record, approximately 85% of them singletons. The ten biggest clones cover about 4.4% of the sample.

The V and J genes are TRBV28 and TRBJ1-3; the D gene assignment is ambiguous. This TCR derives from an adult who received the AZD1222 COVID-19 vaccine. Material: peripheral blood, obtained 28 days after the second AZD1222 dose. The DNA reads TGTGCCAGCAGTCCCCCCATTCTAACTGGAAACACCATATATTTT. Translated, this is CASSPPILTGNTIYF. The CDR3, completed at both ends by the reference TRBV28 and TRBJ1-3 genes, gives the full variable domain DVKVTQSSRYLVKRTGEKVFLECVQDMDHENMFWYRQDPGLGLRLIYFSYDVKMKEKGDIPEGYSVSREKKERFSLILESASTNQTSMYLCASSPPILTGNTIYFGEGSWLTVV.